This T cell receptor (beta chain) was captured by sequencing in a study of blood T cells in healthy people across ages. Study summary: Template switching retrieved approximately one barcoded beta molecule for each two T cells.

Germline CDR1 and CDR2: LGHNA and YNFKEQ. J lost 6 bases, V lost 1 base, and 2 bases had no gene match. The CDR3 has 15 amino acids. A second PCR, run for roughly 7 to 12 cycles, used a sample-barcoded 5' primer plus a J-beta primer mix. Each CDR3 protein is one row after TCRdb ran MiXCR on the 5' RACE reads. Of about 780,000 distinct CDR3 sequences in the sample, approximately 67% are singletons; the top ten hold 28%. Study-level results: Higher diversity and more naive CD4+ cells were features of long-lived donors, compared to aged donors. The authors considered diversity estimates from one million T cells to be underestimates. Strong correlation existed between TCR beta diversity and naive T cell percentage.

This clonotype has only a few counts. What it binds is not known. The sample comprised blood. This clonotype was obtained from a man aged 30 to 45 in good health. V usage is TRBV4-2 and J usage is TRBJ2-1, with 11 nucleotides matching TRBD2. The CDR3 loop reads CASSQGSGGANEQFF. The CDR3 DNA reads as TGTGCCAGCAGCCAAGGTAGCGGGGGGGCCAATGAGCAGTTCTTC.